The rows below give T cell receptor beta chains drawn from one sample of a study of PD-1 blockade in classical Hodgkin lymphoma. The data were produced by immunoSEQ multiplex PCR, yet TCRdb's version contains in-frame clones alone and is incomplete. Here the sample spans more than 35,000 clones, around 88% being singletons. Here the sequenced sample was peripheral blood mononuclear cells (PBMCs), taken before the second cycle of nivolumab. The receptors here all came from a human donor with classical Hodgkin lymphoma. Each CDR3 is given with its conserved first and last residue. Each record gives: J gene, clone size, D gene, V gene, CDR3 protein, CDR3 DNA. The D gene is left open where the match is weak. Clone size is not always given. Where it is, it says once, few, many or a class for expanded clones.

J: TRBJ2-3; size: .; D: .; V: TRBV25-1; CDR3: CASSEWDTKYTDTQYF; DNA: TGTGCCAGCAGTGAATGGGACACGAAATACACAGATACGCAGTATTTT
J: TRBJ2-1; size: once; D: TRBD2; V: TRBV27; CDR3: CASSISGSSYNEQFF; DNA: TGTGCCAGCAGTATTAGCGGGAGCTCCTACAATGAGCAGTTCTTC
J: TRBJ2-7; size: .; D: .; V: TRBV7-9; CDR3: CASSPDEFEQYF; DNA: TGTGCCAGCAGCCCTGACGAATTCGAGCAGTACTTC
J: TRBJ2-7; size: .; D: .; V: TRBV10-2; CDR3: CASSPTYYEQYF; DNA: TGCGCCAGCAGCCCGACATACTACGAGCAGTACTTC
J: TRBJ2-4; size: .; D: .; V: TRBV7-2; CDR3: CASSLIAGGGGGEYF; DNA: TGTGCCAGCAGTTTAATCGCGGGTGGCGGTGGTGGAGAGTACTTC
J: TRBJ2-2; size: .; D: .; V: TRBV11-2; CDR3: CASSLGWANTGELFF; DNA: TGTGCCAGCAGCTTAGGCTGGGCGAACACCGGGGAGCTGTTTTTT
J: TRBJ2-1; size: .; D: TRBD2; V: TRBV7-7; CDR3: CASSFGNIGRAYNEQFF; DNA: TGTGCTAGCAGCTTTGGGAACATCGGGAGGGCCTACAATGAGCAGTTCTTC
J: TRBJ1-5; size: .; D: TRBD1; V: TRBV28; CDR3: CASSYLPGQGYNQPQHF; DNA: TGTGCCAGCAGTTACCTTCCGGGACAGGGCTACAATCAGCCCCAGCATTTT
J: TRBJ1-2; size: .; D: TRBD1; V: TRBV6-5; CDR3: CASSYVTGNYGYTF; DNA: TGTGCCAGCAGTTACGTGACAGGGAACTATGGCTACACCTTC
J: TRBJ2-1; size: .; D: TRBD2; V: TRBV28; CDR3: CASASGRYSYNEQFF; DNA: TGTGCCAGCGCTAGCGGGAGGTATTCCTACAATGAGCAGTTCTTC
J: TRBJ2-1; size: .; D: .; V: TRBV7-6; CDR3: CASGTVGGAGEQFF; DNA: TGTGCCAGCGGCACGGTTGGGGGAGCAGGTGAGCAGTTCTTC
J: TRBJ2-5; size: .; D: TRBD2; V: TRBV7-2; CDR3: CASSLGSGTQETQYF; DNA: TGTGCCAGCAGCTTAGGTAGCGGGACCCAAGAGACCCAGTACTTC
J: TRBJ1-1; size: .; D: TRBD1; V: TRBV9; CDR3: CASSTGTGITEAFF; DNA: TGTGCCAGCAGCACGGGGACAGGGATCACTGAAGCTTTCTTT
J: TRBJ1-2; size: once; D: .; V: TRBV21-1; CDR3: CASSKAVGADIDGYTF; DNA: TGTGCCAGCAGCAAAGCAGTCGGGGCAGATATCGATGGCTACACCTTC
J: TRBJ2-1; size: .; D: .; V: TRBV6-1; CDR3: CASSEGGDEQFF; DNA: TGTGCCAGCAGTGAGGGCGGGGATGAGCAGTTCTTC